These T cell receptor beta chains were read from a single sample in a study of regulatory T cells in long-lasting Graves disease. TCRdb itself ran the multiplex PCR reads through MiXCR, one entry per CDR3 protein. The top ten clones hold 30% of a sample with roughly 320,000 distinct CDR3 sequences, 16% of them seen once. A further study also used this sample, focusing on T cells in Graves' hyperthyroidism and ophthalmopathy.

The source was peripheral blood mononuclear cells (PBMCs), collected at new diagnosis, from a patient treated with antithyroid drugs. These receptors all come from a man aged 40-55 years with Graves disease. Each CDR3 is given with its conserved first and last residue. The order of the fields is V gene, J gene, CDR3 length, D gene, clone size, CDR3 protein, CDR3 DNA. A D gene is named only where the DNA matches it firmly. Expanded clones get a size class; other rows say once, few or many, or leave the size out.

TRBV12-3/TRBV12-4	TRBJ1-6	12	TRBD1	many	CARDRDGSPLHF	TGTGCCAGAGACAGGGATGGATCACCCCTCCACTTT
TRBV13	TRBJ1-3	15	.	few	CASSFSGRRGNTTYF	TGTGCCAGCAGCTTTTCGGGACGGCGAGGAAACACCACATATTTT
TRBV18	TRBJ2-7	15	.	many	CASSPLSKGLYEQYF	TGTGCCAGCTCACCACTTTCGAAAGGGCTCTACGAGCAGTACTTC
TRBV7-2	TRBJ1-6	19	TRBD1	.	CASSSGPGTGFTYNSPLHF	TGTGCCAGCAGCTCCGGTCCCGGGACAGGGTTCACCTATAATTCACCCCTCCACTTT
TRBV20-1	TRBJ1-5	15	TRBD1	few	CSARGMGTGSQPQHF	TGCAGTGCTAGGGGAATGGGGACAGGTAGTCAGCCCCAGCATTTT
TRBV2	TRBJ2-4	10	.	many	CASSSFRLRF	TGTGCCAGCAGCTCTTTTAGATTGAGGTTC
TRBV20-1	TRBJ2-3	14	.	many	CSARDGGGTDTQYF	TGCAGTGCGAGAGATGGCGGGGGCACAGATACGCAGTATTTT
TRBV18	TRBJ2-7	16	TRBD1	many	CASSLTWTGASYEQYF	TGTGCCAGCTCCCTTACTTGGACAGGTGCCTCCTACGAGCAGTACTTC
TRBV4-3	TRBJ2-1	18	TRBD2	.	CASSQAGTSGGAGNEQFF	TGCGCCAGCAGCCAGGCCGGGACTAGCGGGGGGGCCGGTAATGAGCAGTTCTTC
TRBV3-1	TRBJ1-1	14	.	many	CASSQGHLNTEAFF	TGTGCCAGCAGCCAAGGCCATTTGAACACTGAAGCTTTCTTT
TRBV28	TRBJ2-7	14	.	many	CASSLGGHGNEQYF	TGTGCCAGCAGTTTGGGGGGGCATGGAAACGAGCAGTACTTC
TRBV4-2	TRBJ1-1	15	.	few	CASSQSQGQNTEAFF	TGTGCCAGCAGCCAATCTCAGGGACAGAACACTGAAGCTTTCTTT
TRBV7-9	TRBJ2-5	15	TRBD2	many	CASSSVVGGQETQYF	TGTGCCAGCAGCTCAGTGGTCGGGGGGCAAGAGACCCAGTACTTC
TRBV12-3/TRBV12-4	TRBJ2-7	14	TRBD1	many	CASSLDRASYEQYF	TGTGCCAGCAGTTTGGACAGGGCCTCCTACGAGCAGTACTTC
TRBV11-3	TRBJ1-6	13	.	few	CASSLGSDSPLHF	TGTGCCAGCAGCTTAGGCTCCGATTCACCCCTCCACTTT
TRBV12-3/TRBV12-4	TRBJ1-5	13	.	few	CASSFGRGQPQHF	TGTGCCAGCAGTTTCGGCAGGGGTCAGCCCCAGCATTTT
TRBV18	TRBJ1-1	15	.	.	CASSPLRIGDTEAFF	TGTGCCAGCTCACCACTCAGGATTGGGGACACTGAAGCTTTCTTT
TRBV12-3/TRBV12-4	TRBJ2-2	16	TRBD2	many	CASSLMLAGETGELFF	TGTGCCAGCAGTTTGATGCTAGCGGGGGAAACCGGGGAGCTGTTTTTT
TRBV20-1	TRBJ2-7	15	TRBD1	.	CSARDDRGDPYEQYF	TGCAGTGCTAGAGATGACAGGGGAGACCCCTACGAGCAGTACTTC
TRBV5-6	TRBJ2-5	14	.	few	CASSLAGYTETQYF	TGTGCCAGCAGCTTGGCAGGGTACACGGAGACCCAGTACTTC
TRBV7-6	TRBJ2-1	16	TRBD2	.	CASSSVIAGGYNEQFF	TGTGCCAGCAGCTCCGTGATAGCGGGGGGCTACAATGAGCAGTTCTTC
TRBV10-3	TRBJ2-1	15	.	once	CAISEGSSSYNEQFF	TGTGCCATCAGTGAGGGGTCAAGCTCCTACAATGAGCAGTTCTTC
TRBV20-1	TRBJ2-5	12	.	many	CSAGRDQETQYF	TGCAGTGCTGGCCGGGACCAAGAGACCCAGTACTTC
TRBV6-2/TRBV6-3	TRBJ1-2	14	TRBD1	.	CASRKQGAHPGYTF	TGTGCCAGCAGGAAACAGGGGGCGCATCCTGGCTACACCTTC
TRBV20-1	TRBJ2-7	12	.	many	CSAPRSRYEQYF	TGCAGTGCCCCACGTTCTCGTTACGAGCAGTACTTC
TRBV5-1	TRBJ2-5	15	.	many	CASSLIGTPEETQYF	TGCGCCAGCAGCCTGATAGGGACACCAGAGGAGACCCAGTACTTC
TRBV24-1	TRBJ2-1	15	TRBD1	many	CATSDPRTGMDEQFF	TGTGCCACCAGTGATCCTCGGACAGGGATGGATGAGCAGTTCTTC
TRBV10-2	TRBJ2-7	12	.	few	CASSEVSGPPVF	TGCGCCAGCAGTGAAGTGAGCGGCCCTCCGGTCTTC
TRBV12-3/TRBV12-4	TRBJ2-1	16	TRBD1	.	CASSPGTGVLYNEQFF	TGTGCCAGCAGTCCCGGGACAGGGGTTCTCTACAATGAGCAGTTCTTC
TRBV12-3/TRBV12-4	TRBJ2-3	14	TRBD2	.	CASKRDSNTDTQYF	TGTGCCAGCAAGCGGGACTCGAACACAGATACGCAGTATTTT
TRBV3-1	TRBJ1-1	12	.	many	CASQQEGTEAFF	TGTGCCAGCCAGCAGGAGGGAACTGAAGCTTTCTTT
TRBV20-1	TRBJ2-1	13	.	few	CSARDSGPPVGFF	TGCAGTGCTAGAGATTCCGGACCCCCGGTTGGATTCTTC
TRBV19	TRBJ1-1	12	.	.	CASSPAGTEAFF	TGTGCCAGTAGCCCGGCAGGCACTGAAGCTTTCTTT
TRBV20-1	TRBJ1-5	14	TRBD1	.	CSARPRTGYQPQHF	TGCAGTGCTAGACCGCGGACAGGGTATCAGCCCCAGCATTTT
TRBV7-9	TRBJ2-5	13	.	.	CASSFGAGETQYF	TGTGCCAGCAGCTTTGGGGCAGGGGAGACCCAGTACTTC
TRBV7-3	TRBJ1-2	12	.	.	CASSYFGTPSTF	TGTGCCAGCAGCTACTTCGGGACACCGTCCACCTTC
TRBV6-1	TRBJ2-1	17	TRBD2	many	CASSDAPTSGRYNEQFF	TGTGCCAGCAGTGACGCCCCGACTAGCGGTCGGTACAATGAGCAGTTCTTC
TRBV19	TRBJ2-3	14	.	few	CASSRWGGTDTQYF	TGTGCCAGTAGCCGGTGGGGGGGCACAGATACGCAGTATTTT
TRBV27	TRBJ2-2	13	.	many	CASSSGLTGELFF	TGTGCCAGCAGTTCCGGATTGACCGGGGAGCTGTTTTTT
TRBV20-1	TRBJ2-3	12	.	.	CSASSHPDTQYF	TGCAGTGCTAGTTCCCATCCAGATACGCAGTATTTT
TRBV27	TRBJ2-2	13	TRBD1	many	CASSLTRGRPVFF	TGTGCCAGCAGTTTAACCAGGGGGCGCCCCGTGTTTTTT
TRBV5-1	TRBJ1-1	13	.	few	CASRFDGNTEAFF	TGCGCCAGCAGGTTCGACGGGAACACTGAAGCTTTCTTT
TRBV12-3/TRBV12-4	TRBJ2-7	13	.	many	CASSLGREVEQYF	TGTGCCAGCAGCCTTGGCAGGGAGGTCGAGCAGTACTTC
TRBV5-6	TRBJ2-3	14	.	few	CASSPVGSEDTQYF	TGTGCCAGCAGCCCGGTGGGGTCCGAAGATACGCAGTATTTT
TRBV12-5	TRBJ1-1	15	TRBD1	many	CASGLDGQGSPLAFF	TGTGCTAGTGGTTTGGACGGACAGGGGTCCCCCTTGGCTTTCTTT
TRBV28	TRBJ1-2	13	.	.	CASTFTRGDGYTF	TGTGCCAGCACTTTTACCAGGGGAGATGGCTACACCTTC
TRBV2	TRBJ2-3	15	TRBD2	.	CASKTPGGPGDTQYF	TGTGCCAGCAAAACCCCGGGGGGGCCGGGAGATACGCAGTATTTT
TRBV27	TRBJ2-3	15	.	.	CASSTSLGGTDTQYF	TGTGCCAGCAGTACCTCCTTAGGGGGCACAGATACGCAGTATTTT
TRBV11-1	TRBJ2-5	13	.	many	CASSLARRETQYF	TGTGCCAGCAGCTTAGCGCGCAGGGAGACCCAGTACTTC
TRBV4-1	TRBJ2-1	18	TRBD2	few	CASSQGLAGGPSYNEQFF	TGCGCCAGCAGCCAGGGACTAGCGGGGGGGCCCTCCTACAATGAGCAGTTCTTC
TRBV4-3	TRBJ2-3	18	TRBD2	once	CASSQGWTSGGSTDTQYF	TGCGCCAGCAGCCAAGGATGGACTAGCGGGGGGAGCACAGATACGCAGTATTTT